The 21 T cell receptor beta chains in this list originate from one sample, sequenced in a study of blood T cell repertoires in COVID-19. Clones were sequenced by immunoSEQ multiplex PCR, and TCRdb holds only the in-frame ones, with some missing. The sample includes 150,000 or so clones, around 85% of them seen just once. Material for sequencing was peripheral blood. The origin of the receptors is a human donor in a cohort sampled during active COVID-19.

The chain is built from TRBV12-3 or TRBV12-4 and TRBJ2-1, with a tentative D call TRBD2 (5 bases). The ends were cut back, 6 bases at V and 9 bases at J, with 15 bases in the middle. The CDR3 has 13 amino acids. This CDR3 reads CASSPSGWGEQFF. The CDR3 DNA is TGTGCCAGCAGCCCCAGCGGATGGGGTGAGCAGTTCTTC.

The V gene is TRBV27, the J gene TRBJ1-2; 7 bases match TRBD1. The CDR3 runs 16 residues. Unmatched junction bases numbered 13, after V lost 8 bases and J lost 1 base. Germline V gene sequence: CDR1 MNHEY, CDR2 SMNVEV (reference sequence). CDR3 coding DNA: TGTGCCAGCTCAAACTCCGGACAGGACGTTAACTATGGCTACACCTTC. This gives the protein CASSNSGQDVNYGYTF.

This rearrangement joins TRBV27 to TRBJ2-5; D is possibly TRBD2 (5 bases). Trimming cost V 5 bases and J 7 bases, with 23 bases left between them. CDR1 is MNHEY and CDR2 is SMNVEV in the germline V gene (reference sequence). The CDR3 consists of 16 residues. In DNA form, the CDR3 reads TGTGCCAGCAGTCCCCGAAGTTTGGAGCCGGGGAGGACCCAGTACTTC. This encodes CASSPRSLEPGRTQYF.

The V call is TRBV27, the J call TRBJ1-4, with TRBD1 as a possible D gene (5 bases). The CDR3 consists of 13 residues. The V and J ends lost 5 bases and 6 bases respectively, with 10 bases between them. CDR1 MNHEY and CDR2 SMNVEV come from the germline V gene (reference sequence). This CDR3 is CASSRGGHEKLFF. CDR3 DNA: TGTGCCAGCAGTCGGGGGGGTCATGAAAAACTGTTTTTT. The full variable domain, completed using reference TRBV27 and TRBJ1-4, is EAQVTQNPRYLITVTGKKLTVTCSQNMNHEYMSWYRQDPGLGLRQIYYSMNVEVTDKGDVPEGYKVSRKEKRNFPLILESPSPNQTSLYFCASSRGGHEKLFFGSGTQLSVL.

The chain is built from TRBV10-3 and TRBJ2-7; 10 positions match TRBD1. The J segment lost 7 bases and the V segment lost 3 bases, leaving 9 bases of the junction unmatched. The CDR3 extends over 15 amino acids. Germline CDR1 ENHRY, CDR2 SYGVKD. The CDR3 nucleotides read TGTGCCATCAGTGATCGGGGACAGGGGCTGGGAGAGCAGTACTTC. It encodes CAISDRGQGLGEQYF.

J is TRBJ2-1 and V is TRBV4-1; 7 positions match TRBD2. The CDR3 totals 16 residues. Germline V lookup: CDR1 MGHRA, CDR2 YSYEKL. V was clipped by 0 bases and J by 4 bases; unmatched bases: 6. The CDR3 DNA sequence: TGCGCCAGCAGCCAAGATCTCTCGGGAGGATACAATGAGCAGTTCTTC. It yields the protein CASSQDLSGGYNEQFF.

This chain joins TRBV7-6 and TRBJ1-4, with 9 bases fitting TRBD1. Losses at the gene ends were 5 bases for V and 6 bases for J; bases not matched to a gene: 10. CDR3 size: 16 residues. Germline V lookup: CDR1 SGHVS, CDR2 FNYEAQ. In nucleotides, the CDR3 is TGTGCCAGCAGCCCCCGACCGGACAGGGGTGATGAAAAACTGTTTTTT. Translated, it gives CASSPRPDRGDEKLFF.

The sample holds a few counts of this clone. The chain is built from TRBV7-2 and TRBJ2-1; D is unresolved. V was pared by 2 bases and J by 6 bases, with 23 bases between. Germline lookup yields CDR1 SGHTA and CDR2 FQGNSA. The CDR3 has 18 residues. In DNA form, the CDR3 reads TGTGCCAGCAGCTTAAGTCGGATGAGCTCCTGGGCCAGCAATGAGCAGTTCTTC. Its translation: CASSLSRMSSWASNEQFF.

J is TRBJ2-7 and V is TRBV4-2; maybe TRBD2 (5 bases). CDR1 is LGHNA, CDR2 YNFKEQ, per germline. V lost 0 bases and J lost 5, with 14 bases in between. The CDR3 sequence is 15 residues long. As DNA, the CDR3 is TGTGCCAGCAGCCAAGAACCTAGCTCCTACGACGAGCAGTACTTC. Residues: CASSQEPSSYDEQYF.

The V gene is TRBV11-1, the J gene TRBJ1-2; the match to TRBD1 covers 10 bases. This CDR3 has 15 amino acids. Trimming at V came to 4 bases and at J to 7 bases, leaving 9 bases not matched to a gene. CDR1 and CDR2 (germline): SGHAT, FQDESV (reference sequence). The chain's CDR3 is CASSSGWDRGSGYTF. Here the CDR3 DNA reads TGTGCCAGCAGCTCAGGATGGGACAGGGGTTCTGGCTACACCTTC.

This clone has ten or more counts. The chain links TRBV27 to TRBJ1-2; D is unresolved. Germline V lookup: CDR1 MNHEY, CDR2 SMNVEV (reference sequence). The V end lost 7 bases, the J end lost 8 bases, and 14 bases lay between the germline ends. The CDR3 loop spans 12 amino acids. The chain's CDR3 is CASKAGGRGYTF. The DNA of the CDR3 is TGTGCCAGCAAGGCCGGAGGTAGGGGCTACACCTTC.

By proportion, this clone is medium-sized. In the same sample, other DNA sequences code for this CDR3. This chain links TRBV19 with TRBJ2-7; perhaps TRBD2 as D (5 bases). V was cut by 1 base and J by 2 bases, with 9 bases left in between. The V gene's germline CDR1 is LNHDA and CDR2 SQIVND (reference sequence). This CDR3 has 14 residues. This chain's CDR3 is CASSIGEGTYEQYF. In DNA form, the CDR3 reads TGTGCCAGTAGTATAGGCGAGGGTACCTACGAGCAGTACTTC.

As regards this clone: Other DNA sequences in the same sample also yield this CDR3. For the CDR3, the DNA is TGTGCCAGTAGTCCGTTAGCGGGAGGGCCGGGGGAGCAGTACTTC. Translation: CASSPLAGGPGEQYF. The V and J genes are TRBV19 and TRBJ2-7; TRBD2 agrees at 11 bases. V shed 5 bases and J 7 bases; nucleotides not matched to a gene: 10. There are 15 residues in the CDR3. CDR1 LNHDA and CDR2 SQIVND come from the germline V gene (reference sequence).

For the CDR3, the DNA is TGTGCCAGCAGCCGACAGGGGAATGGCTACACCTTC. Residues: CASSRQGNGYTF. The chain is built from TRBV12-3 or TRBV12-4 and TRBJ1-2; 8 bases are a match to TRBD1. CDR3 length: 12 amino acids. V lost 6 bases and J lost 6; bases outside the gene matches: 3.

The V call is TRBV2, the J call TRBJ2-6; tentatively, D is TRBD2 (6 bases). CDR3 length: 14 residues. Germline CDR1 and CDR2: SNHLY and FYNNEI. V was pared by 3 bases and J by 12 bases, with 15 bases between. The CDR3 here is CASSELTSYVVLTF. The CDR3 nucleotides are TGTGCCAGCAGTGAGCTGACTAGTTATGTCGTCCTGACTTTC.

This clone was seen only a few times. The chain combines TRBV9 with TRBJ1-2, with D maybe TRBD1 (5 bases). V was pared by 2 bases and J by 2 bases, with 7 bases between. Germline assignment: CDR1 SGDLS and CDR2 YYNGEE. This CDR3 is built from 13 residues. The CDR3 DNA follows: TGTGCCAGCAGCGTCCAGGGAAACTATGGCTACACCTTC. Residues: CASSVQGNYGYTF. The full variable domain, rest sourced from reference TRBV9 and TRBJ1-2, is DSGVTQTPKHLITATGQRVTLRCSPRSGDLSVYWYQQSLDQGLQFLIQYYNGEERAKGNILERFSAQQFPDLHSELNLSSLELGDSALYFCASSVQGNYGYTFGSGTRLTVV.

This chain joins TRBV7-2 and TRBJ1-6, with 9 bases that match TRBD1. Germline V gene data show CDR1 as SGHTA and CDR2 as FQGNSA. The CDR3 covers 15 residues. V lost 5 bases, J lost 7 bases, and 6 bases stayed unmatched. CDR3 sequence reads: CASSPAGTGNSPLHF. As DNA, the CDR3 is TGTGCCAGCAGCCCCGCCGGGACAGGGAATTCACCCCTCCACTTT.

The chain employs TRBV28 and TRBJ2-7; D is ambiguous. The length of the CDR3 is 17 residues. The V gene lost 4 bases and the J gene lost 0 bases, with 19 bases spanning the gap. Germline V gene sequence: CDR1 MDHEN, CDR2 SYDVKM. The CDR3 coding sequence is TGTGCCAGCAGTTCCCTCTCATTGGGCATTCGCTCCTACGAGCAGTACTTC. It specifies CASSSLSLGIRSYEQYF.

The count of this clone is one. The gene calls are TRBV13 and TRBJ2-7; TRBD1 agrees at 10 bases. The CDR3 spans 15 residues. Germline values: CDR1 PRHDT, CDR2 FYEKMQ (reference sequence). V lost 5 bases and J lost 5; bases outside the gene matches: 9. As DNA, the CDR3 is TGTGCCAGCAGCGCACCGGGACAGGGGTTGAACGAGCAGTACTTC. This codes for CASSAPGQGLNEQYF.

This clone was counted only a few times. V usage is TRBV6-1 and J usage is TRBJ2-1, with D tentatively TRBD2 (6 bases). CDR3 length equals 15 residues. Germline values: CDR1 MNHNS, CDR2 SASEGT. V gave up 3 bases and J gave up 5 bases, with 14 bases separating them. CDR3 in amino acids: CASSERGRGDNEQFF. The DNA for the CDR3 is TGTGCCAGCAGTGAGCGGGGTAGGGGCGACAATGAGCAGTTCTTC.

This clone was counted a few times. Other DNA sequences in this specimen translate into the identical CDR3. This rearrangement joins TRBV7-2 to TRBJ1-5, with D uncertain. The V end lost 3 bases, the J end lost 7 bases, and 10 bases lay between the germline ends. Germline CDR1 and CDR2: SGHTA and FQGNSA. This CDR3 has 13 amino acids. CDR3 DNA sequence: TGTGCCAGCAGCTTGAATAGAGTCCAGCCCCAGCATTTT. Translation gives CASSLNRVQPQHF. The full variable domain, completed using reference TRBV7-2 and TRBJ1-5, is GAGVSQSPSNKVTEKGKDVELRCDPISGHTALYWYRQSLGQGLEFLIYFQGNSAPDKSGLPSDRFSAERTGGSVSTLTIQRTQQEDSAVYLCASSLNRVQPQHFGDGTRLSIL.